The rows below give T cell receptor beta chains drawn from one sample of a study of T cell responses to AZD1222 COVID-19 vaccine. Sequenced by immunoSEQ multiplex PCR; TCRdb stores in-frame clones only, minus some. The sample has 150,000 to 200,000 clones; 80% to 95% are singletons. Specimen: peripheral blood, collected 28 days after the second AZD1222 dose. The origin of the receptors is an adult who received the AZD1222 COVID-19 vaccine. CDR3s include the opening cysteine and the closing phenylalanine or tryptophan. The D gene is left open where the match is weak. Size is stated for part of the rows, as once, few or many counts, or as a class when the clone is expanded.

DNA	CDR3	D	size	J	V
TGCGCCAGCAGCCGGGGACTAGGGACGTACAATGAGCAGTTCTTC	CASSRGLGTYNEQFF	TRBD2	.	TRBJ2-1	TRBV5-1
TGTGCCAGCAGCCCAGATACAGATACGCAGTATTTT	CASSPDTDTQYF	.	.	TRBJ2-3	TRBV7-2
TGTGCCAGCGATAGCAGCTCTGGGGCCAACGTCCTGACTTTC	CASDSSSGANVLTF	.	.	TRBJ2-6	TRBV6-5
TGTGCCAGTAGTATCGACGGACAGGGTGCCCTTGGCTACACCTTC	CASSIDGQGALGYTF	TRBD1	once	TRBJ1-2	TRBV19
TGTGCCTGGAAGGACAGGGGAGCTCCTGGCTACACCTTC	CAWKDRGAPGYTF	TRBD1	.	TRBJ1-2	TRBV30
TGTGCCAGCGGGACAGGGGATGTAGAGACCCAGTACTTC	CASGTGDVETQYF	TRBD1	.	TRBJ2-5	TRBV6-5
TGTGCCAGCAGCTTCGGGACAGGGGGCGACGGTGGCTACACCTTC	CASSFGTGGDGGYTF	TRBD1	.	TRBJ1-2	TRBV7-9
TGTGCCAGCAGCTCCCCGGACAGGGCACAAGAGACCCAGTACTTC	CASSSPDRAQETQYF	TRBD1	.	TRBJ2-5	TRBV7-2
TGTGCCAGCAGTTACGGACTGAAGGGTGGCTACACCTTC	CASSYGLKGGYTF	.	few	TRBJ1-2	TRBV6-2/TRBV6-3
TGTGCCAGCAGTTTAATAGGGGGGGCAGATTATGGCTACACCTTC	CASSLIGGADYGYTF	.	.	TRBJ1-2	TRBV5-4
TGTGCCAGTAGTTCTCCGGGACTAGCGACAGTTAATGAGCAGTTCTTC	CASSSPGLATVNEQFF	TRBD2	.	TRBJ2-1	TRBV19
TGTGCCAGCAGTCTTTACGGGGAGACCCAGTACTTC	CASSLYGETQYF	.	.	TRBJ2-5	TRBV2
TGTGCCAGCAGTGAAGGAGGGAGGGGTCCGGGCTACACCTTC	CASSEGGRGPGYTF	.	.	TRBJ1-2	TRBV25-1
TGTGCCAGCAGTTCGGGACTCCCCCCCTACGAGCAGTACTTC	CASSSGLPPYEQYF	.	.	TRBJ2-7	TRBV28
TGTGCCAGCAGCCCCATTGGGTTGAGTGGGGCCAACGTCCTGACTTTC	CASSPIGLSGANVLTF	.	.	TRBJ2-6	TRBV28
TGTGCCACCAGCAACAGGGTGACCGGGGAGCTGTTTTTT	CATSNRVTGELFF	.	.	TRBJ2-2	TRBV24-1
TGTGCCAGCAGTTTTCAAGGGGACTATGGCTACACCTTC	CASSFQGDYGYTF	.	.	TRBJ1-2	TRBV12-3/TRBV12-4
TGTGCCAGCAGCCAAGCCGTAGGACAGCCCCAGCATTTT	CASSQAVGQPQHF	.	.	TRBJ1-5	TRBV3-1/TRBV3-2
TGTGCCAGTCAGGGACATGCCTACGAGCAGTACTTC	CASQGHAYEQYF	.	.	TRBJ2-7	TRBV7-9
TGTGCCAGCAGCCGATTGGGACAGCCTTATGGCTACACCTTC	CASSRLGQPYGYTF	TRBD1	.	TRBJ1-2	TRBV27
TGTGCCAGCAGCTTAGTATTTCGGACTAGCGGGAGTCCCAATGAGCAGTTCTTC	CASSLVFRTSGSPNEQFF	TRBD2	.	TRBJ2-1	TRBV11-2
TGTGCCAGCAGTTTAAAAGAGACCTACGAGCAGTACTTC	CASSLKETYEQYF	.	.	TRBJ2-7	TRBV27
TGCGCCAGCAGCCCCGGACTTGACACAGATACGCAGTATTTT	CASSPGLDTDTQYF	.	once	TRBJ2-3	TRBV5-1
TGTGCCAGCAGCATGAACAGGGATGTCTATGGCTACACCTTC	CASSMNRDVYGYTF	.	.	TRBJ1-2	TRBV7-9